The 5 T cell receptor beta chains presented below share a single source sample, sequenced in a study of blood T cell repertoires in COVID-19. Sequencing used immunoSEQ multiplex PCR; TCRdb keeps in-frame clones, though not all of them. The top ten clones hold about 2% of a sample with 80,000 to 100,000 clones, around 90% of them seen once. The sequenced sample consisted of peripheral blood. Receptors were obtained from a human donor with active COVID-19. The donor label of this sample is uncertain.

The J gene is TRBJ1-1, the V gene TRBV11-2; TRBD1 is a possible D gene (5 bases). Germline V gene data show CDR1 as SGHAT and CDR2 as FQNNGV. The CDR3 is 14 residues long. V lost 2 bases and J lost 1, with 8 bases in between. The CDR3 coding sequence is TGTGCCAGCAGCTTATCTGACAGGAACACTGAAGCTTTCTTT. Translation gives CASSLSDRNTEAFF.

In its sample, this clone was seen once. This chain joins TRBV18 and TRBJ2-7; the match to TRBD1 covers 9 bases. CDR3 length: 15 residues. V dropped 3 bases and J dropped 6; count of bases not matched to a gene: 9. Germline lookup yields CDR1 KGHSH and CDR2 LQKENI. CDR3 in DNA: TGTGCCAGCTCACCCATGGACAGGGGACCCTCCGAGCAGTACTTC. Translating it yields CASSPMDRGPSEQYF.

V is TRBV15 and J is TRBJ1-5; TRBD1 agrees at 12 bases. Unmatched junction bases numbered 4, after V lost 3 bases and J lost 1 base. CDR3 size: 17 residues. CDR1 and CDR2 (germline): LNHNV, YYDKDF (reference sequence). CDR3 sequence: CATSRGQGARSNQPQHF. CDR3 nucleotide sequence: TGTGCCACCAGCAGGGGACAGGGGGCGCGGAGCAATCAGCCCCAGCATTTT.

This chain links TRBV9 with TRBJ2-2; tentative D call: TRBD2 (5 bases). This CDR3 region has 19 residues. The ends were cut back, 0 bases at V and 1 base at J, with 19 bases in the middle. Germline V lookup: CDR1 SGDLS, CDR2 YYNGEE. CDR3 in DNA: TGTGCCAGCAGCGTAGCTAGCCCGTCTCGCGATTTGAACACCGGGGAGCTGTTTTTT. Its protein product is CASSVASPSRDLNTGELFF.

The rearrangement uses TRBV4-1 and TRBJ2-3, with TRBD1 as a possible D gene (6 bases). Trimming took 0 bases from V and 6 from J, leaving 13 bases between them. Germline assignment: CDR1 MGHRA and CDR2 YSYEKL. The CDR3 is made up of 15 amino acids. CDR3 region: CASSQEQGLRDTQYF. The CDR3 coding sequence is TGCGCCAGCAGCCAAGAACAGGGCCTTAGGGATACGCAGTATTTT.